This T cell receptor (beta chain) was sequenced for a study of blood T cell repertoires in COVID-19. Study in general: Specimens from acute and convalescent COVID-19 originated in the United States, Italy and Spain. From T cells, B-cell-depleted T cells, or PBMCs came the material, which was cDNA or gDNA.

In germline, CDR1 is MNHEY, CDR2 SMNVEV (reference sequence). The CDR3 totals 15 residues. The ends were cut back, 5 bases at V and 1 base at J, with 12 bases in the middle. In the authors' workflow: The assay estimated nucleated cells by amplifying reference gene primers. Sequenced by immunoSEQ multiplex PCR; TCRdb stores in-frame clones only, minus some. The V and J calls and clone size are taken from that table; D and trimming were inferred from the DNA. The table has 200,000 or so clones, less than 85% seen once. Residents of about two dozen US areas, aged roughly 18 to 89 years, made up the participants.

The origin of this receptor is a man in his sixties who had recovered from COVID-19. V is TRBV27 and J is TRBJ2-1; a possible D gene is TRBD1 (6 bases). Sequencing used PBMCs or T cells enriched from blood (not recorded which). The CDR3 protein is CASSNAGDSYNEQFF. CDR3 nucleotide sequence: TGTGCCAGCAGTAACGCAGGGGATTCCTACAATGAGCAGTTCTTC.